Presented here are 22 T cell receptor beta chains from one specimen sequenced in a study of cytomegalovirus exposure and HLA in healthy donors. Sequencing used immunoSEQ multiplex PCR; TCRdb keeps in-frame clones, though not all of them. The sample holds some 59,000 clones, 80% to 90% seen once. The sequenced material came from PBMCs. These receptors were taken from a woman aged 18-30 years in good health and CMV-seronegative.

This clone was counted only a few times. The chain is built from TRBV6-5 and TRBJ2-1, with 9 positions matching TRBD2. J was trimmed by 6 bases and V by 2 bases; bases with no gene match: 8. CDR3 length: 16 residues. Per the germline V gene, CDR1 is MNHEY and CDR2 is SVGAGI. CDR3 sequence (DNA): TGTGCCAGCAGTTACGTTGGGTGGCGGGGGGGCAATGAGCAGTTCTTC. Translation gives CASSYVGWRGGNEQFF.

The chain is built from TRBV7-9 and TRBJ2-1, with D perhaps TRBD2 (5 bases). Deletions cut 3 bases from V and 7 bases from J, with 13 bases between. The CDR3 consists of 14 residues. Germline CDR1 is SEHNR and CDR2 is FQNEAQ (reference sequence). The CDR3 DNA is TGTGCCAGCAGCTTGGGAGCGGCGGGTAATGAGCAGTTCTTC. Protein sequence: CASSLGAAGNEQFF.

The genes are TRBV19 and TRBJ1-4; 7 positions match TRBD1. This CDR3 is built from 16 residues. Per the germline V gene, CDR1 is LNHDA and CDR2 is SQIVND (reference sequence). Germline trimming cut 10 bases from V and 4 bases from J; bases unmatched to any gene: 15. The CDR3 nucleotides are TGTGCCAAACTTAGACAGGGCAGGAGGGGTAATGAAAAACTGTTTTTT. Translating it yields CAKLRQGRRGNEKLFF.

This clone appeared a single time. The genes are TRBV12-5 and TRBJ1-2; the match to TRBD1 covers 10 bases. Trimming cost V 6 bases and J 8 bases; bases outside gene matches: 12. The CDR3 loop spans 15 amino acids. The germline gives CDR1 LGHNT, CDR2 FRNRAP. The CDR3 bases are TGTGCTAGTGGCCCCTCGGGACAGGGGAGAACGGGCTACACCTTC. Residues: CASGPSGQGRTGYTF.

The V and J genes are TRBV7-2 and TRBJ1-5; no firm D call. Trimming pared 2 bases from V and 4 bases from J, leaving 12 bases between. CDR1 and CDR2 from the germline V gene are SGHTA and FQGNSA. This CDR3 contains 15 residues. The CDR3 DNA reads TGTGCCAGCAGCTTACAGCGACGGAGTAATCAGCCCCAGCATTTT. Amino acids: CASSLQRRSNQPQHF.

V usage is TRBV10-3 and J usage is TRBJ2-3; TRBD2 matches 15 bases. The CDR3 has 19 amino acids. Germline V lookup: CDR1 ENHRY, CDR2 SYGVKD. The V gene end was trimmed by 2 bases and the J gene end by 8 bases; junction bases not matched to a gene: 14. Here the CDR3 reads CAISEPLPGLAGGAGTQYF. DNA for the CDR3: TGTGCCATCAGTGAGCCTCTTCCGGGACTAGCGGGAGGAGCGGGTACGCAGTATTTT.

The chain couples TRBV11-1 to TRBJ2-1; TRBD1 matches 8 bases. The trim removed 4 bases at V and 8 bases at J, leaving 7 bases unmatched. Germline values: CDR1 SGHAT, CDR2 FQDESV (reference sequence). The CDR3 totals 14 residues. CDR3 amino acids: CASSSGQGRHEQFF. The CDR3 bases are TGTGCCAGCAGCTCAGGACAGGGTCGGCATGAGCAGTTCTTC.

The chain carries TRBV28 and TRBJ1-1, with 8 nucleotides matching TRBD1. This CDR3 region has 12 residues. Trimming removed 7 bases from V and 7 bases from J; junction bases left unmatched: 5. CDR1 and CDR2 (germline): MDHEN, SYDVKM. DNA for the CDR3: TGTGCCAGCAAAGTCGGACAGGGTGAAGCTTTCTTT. Protein product: CASKVGQGEAFF.

This clone was recorded only once. This chain links TRBV4-1 with TRBJ1-1, with D unresolved. The CDR3 extends over 14 amino acids. Looked up from germline, CDR1 is MGHRA and CDR2 is YSYEKL. The germline V and J ends were trimmed by 2 bases and 2 bases, with 9 bases remaining between them. CDR3 sequence (DNA): TGCGCCAGCAGCCAATCGATGAGAAACACTGAAGCTTTCTTT. This gives the protein CASSQSMRNTEAFF.

The chain joins TRBV5-1 to TRBJ2-7; 7 bases align to TRBD1. V dropped 2 bases and J dropped 2; count of bases not matched to a gene: 4. The CDR3 is made up of 14 amino acids. In germline, CDR1 is SGHRS, CDR2 YFSETQ. The CDR3 DNA follows: TGCGCCAGCAGCTTAGGACAGGAGACCTACGAGCAGTACTTC. The encoded protein is CASSLGQETYEQYF.

The rearrangement uses TRBV11-2 and TRBJ2-5; 10 bases are a match to TRBD2. In germline, CDR1 is SGHAT, CDR2 FQNNGV. With V trimmed by 4 bases and J by 4 bases, 6 bases remained unmatched. This CDR3 is built from 15 residues. Here the CDR3 reads CASSSSGGASETQYF. In nucleotides, the CDR3 is TGTGCCAGCAGCTCCAGCGGGGGGGCCTCAGAGACCCAGTACTTC.

The chain couples TRBV29-1 to TRBJ2-1, with D unresolved. Germline loops: CDR1 SQVTM, CDR2 ANQGSEA. The CDR3 has 13 amino acids. Deletions cut 3 bases from V and 5 bases from J, with 11 bases between. The CDR3: CSVDSARHNEQFF. In DNA, the CDR3 is TGCAGCGTTGACAGTGCTAGACACAATGAGCAGTTCTTC.

This clone has only one observation. The CDR3 sequence is CACIKRGSSYNEQFF. The CDR3 nucleotides read TGTGCCTGTATCAAGCGGGGGAGCTCCTACAATGAGCAGTTCTTC. V and J are TRBV30 and TRBJ2-1, with TRBD2 matching 8 bases. The CDR3 length is 15 residues. Per germline, CDR1 GTSNPN and CDR2 SVGIG (reference sequence). Trimming took 6 bases from V and 0 from J; bases not matched to a gene: 7.

DNA of the CDR3: TGTGCCAGCAGCTTGGACAGGGGCACAGATACGCAGTATTTT. This translates into CASSLDRGTDTQYF. The chain employs TRBV5-4 and TRBJ2-3; a weak D match, TRBD1 (6 bases). With 0 bases removed from V and 1 base from J, the gap between germline ends came to 6 bases. This CDR3 comprises 14 residues. Germline values: CDR1 SGHNT, CDR2 YYREEE (reference sequence).

A few counts support this clone. V and J are TRBV19 and TRBJ1-5, with 7 bases identical to TRBD1. Germline loops: CDR1 LNHDA, CDR2 SQIVND (reference sequence). V dropped 5 bases and J dropped 1; count of bases not matched to a gene: 5. The CDR3 is 15 residues long. The CDR3 reads CASSWDRKSNQPQHF. The CDR3 DNA is TGTGCCAGTAGTTGGGACAGAAAGAGCAATCAGCCCCAGCATTTT.

This chain connects TRBV28 to TRBJ2-2; D is undetermined. CDR1 and CDR2 from the germline V gene are MDHEN and SYDVKM. This CDR3 spans 13 amino acids. Trimming left V 7 bases short and J 2 bases short, with 8 bases between. As DNA, the CDR3 is TGTGCCAGCACCGAGATTAACACCGGGGAGCTGTTTTTT. Its translation: CASTEINTGELFF.

The rearrangement joins TRBV6-5 to TRBJ1-1; D ambiguous. The length of the CDR3 is 16 residues. Germline assignment: CDR1 MNHEY and CDR2 SVGAGI. V gave up 2 bases and J gave up 1 base, with 14 bases separating them. For the CDR3, the DNA is TGTGCCAGCAGTTACAGAACTGTTGGAGAGAACACTGAAGCTTTCTTT. It translates to CASSYRTVGENTEAFF.

The rearrangement uses TRBV9 and TRBJ2-1; 13 nucleotides match TRBD2. The CDR3 contains 17 residues. Germline CDR1 reads SGDLS; CDR2 reads YYNGEE. The V gene end was trimmed by 4 bases and the J gene end by 6 bases; junction bases not matched to a gene: 10. CDR3 nucleotides: TGTGCCAGCAGCCCAGGAGGTACTAGCGGGGGGGGCAATGAGCAGTTCTTC. This gives the protein CASSPGGTSGGGNEQFF.

The V and J genes are TRBV2 and TRBJ2-3; 8 bases match TRBD1. Trimming took 2 bases from V and 6 from J; bases not matched to a gene: 4. CDR1 is SNHLY, CDR2 FYNNEI, per germline. The CDR3 loop spans 14 amino acids. DNA for the CDR3: TGTGCCAGCAGTGAAACAGGGGGATGGGATACGCAGTATTTT. Translation gives CASSETGGWDTQYF.

The CDR3 sequence is CASSPVPLAGSYNEQFF. In DNA, the CDR3 is TGCGCCAGCAGCCCGGTCCCCCTAGCGGGGTCCTACAATGAGCAGTTCTTC. The rearrangement links TRBV5-1 to TRBJ2-1; 9 bases are a match to TRBD2. After removal of 4 bases from V and 1 base from J, the junction contained 9 bases not matched to a gene. CDR3 length equals 17 residues. The germline gives CDR1 SGHRS, CDR2 YFSETQ. The variable domain in full, with the rest retrieved from reference TRBV5-1 and TRBJ2-1, is KAGVTQTPRYLIKTRGQQVTLSCSPISGHRSVSWYQQTPGQGLQFLFEYFSETQRNKGNFPGRFSGRQFSNSRSEMNVSTLELGDSALYLCASSPVPLAGSYNEQFFGPGTRLTVL.

This clone is a singleton in its sample. J is TRBJ1-5 and V is TRBV19, with unresolved D. CDR1 is LNHDA, CDR2 SQIVND, per germline (reference sequence). V shed 5 bases and J shed 1 base, with 6 bases lying between them. This CDR3 has 13 residues. Here the CDR3 reads CASSWESNQPQHF. DNA for the CDR3: TGTGCCAGTAGTTGGGAGAGCAATCAGCCCCAGCATTTT.

This rearrangement joins TRBV11-3 to TRBJ2-7; 10 bases align to TRBD1. The V gene's germline CDR1 is SGHNT and CDR2 YENEEA. There are 14 residues in the CDR3. V gave up 8 bases and J gave up 3 bases; unmatched junction bases: 7. The CDR3 bases are TGTGCCAGCTCGCCGGGACAGGGGTTCTACGAGCAGTACTTC. Translated, it gives CASSPGQGFYEQYF.